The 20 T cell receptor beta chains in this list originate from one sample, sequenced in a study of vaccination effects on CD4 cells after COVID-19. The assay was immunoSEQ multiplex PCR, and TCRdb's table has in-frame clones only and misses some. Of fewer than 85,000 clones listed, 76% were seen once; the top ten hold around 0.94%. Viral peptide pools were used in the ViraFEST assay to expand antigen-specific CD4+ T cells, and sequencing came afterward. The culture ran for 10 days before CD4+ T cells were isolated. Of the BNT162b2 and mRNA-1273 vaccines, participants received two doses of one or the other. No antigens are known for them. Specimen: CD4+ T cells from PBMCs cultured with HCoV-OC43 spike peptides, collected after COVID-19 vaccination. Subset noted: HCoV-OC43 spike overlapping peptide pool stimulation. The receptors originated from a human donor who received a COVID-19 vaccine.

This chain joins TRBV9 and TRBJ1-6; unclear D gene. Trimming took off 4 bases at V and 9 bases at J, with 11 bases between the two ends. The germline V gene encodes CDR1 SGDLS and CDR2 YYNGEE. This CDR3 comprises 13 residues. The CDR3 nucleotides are TGTGCCAGCAGCTCCTCCCGGTTTTCACCCCTCCACTTT. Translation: CASSSSRFSPLHF.

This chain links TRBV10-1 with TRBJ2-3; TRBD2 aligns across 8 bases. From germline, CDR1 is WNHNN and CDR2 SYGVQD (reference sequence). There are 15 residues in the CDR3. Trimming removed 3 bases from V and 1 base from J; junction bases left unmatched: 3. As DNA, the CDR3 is TGCGCCAGCAGTGATAGTAGCGGGGGCACAGATACGCAGTATTTT. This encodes CASSDSSGGTDTQYF.

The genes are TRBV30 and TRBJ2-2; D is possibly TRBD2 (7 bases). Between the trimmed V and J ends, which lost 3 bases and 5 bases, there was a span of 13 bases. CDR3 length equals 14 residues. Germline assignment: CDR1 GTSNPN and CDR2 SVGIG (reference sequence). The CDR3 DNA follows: TGTGCCTGGAGGGGGGGGCTTAATACCGGGGAGCTGTTTTTT. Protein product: CAWRGGLNTGELFF. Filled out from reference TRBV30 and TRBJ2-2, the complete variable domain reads SQTIHQWPATLVQPVGSPLSLECTVEGTSNPNLYWYRQAAGRGLQLLFYSVGIGQISSEVPQNLSASRPQDRQFILSSKKLLLSDSGFYLCAWRGGLNTGELFFGEGSRLTVL.

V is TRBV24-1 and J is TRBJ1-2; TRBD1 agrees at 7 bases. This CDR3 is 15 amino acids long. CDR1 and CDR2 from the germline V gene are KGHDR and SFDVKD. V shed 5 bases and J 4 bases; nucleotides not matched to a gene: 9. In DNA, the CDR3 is TGTGCCACCAGTGGGACAGGACCCTCTAGCTATGGCTACACCTTC. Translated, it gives CATSGTGPSSYGYTF.

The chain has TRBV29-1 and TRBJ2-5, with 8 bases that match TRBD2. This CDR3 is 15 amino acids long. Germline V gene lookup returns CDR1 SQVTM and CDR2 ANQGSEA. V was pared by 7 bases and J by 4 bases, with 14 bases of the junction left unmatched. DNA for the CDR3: TGCAGCGCCCTTCTCGGGACTAGTCCAGGAGAGACCCAGTACTTC. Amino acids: CSALLGTSPGETQYF.

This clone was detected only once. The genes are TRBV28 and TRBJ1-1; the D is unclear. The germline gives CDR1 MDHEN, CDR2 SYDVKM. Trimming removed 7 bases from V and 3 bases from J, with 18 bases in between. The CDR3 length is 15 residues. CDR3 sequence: CASTGEGYAYTEAFF. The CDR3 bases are TGTGCCAGCACCGGGGAGGGATACGCGTACACTGAAGCTTTCTTT.

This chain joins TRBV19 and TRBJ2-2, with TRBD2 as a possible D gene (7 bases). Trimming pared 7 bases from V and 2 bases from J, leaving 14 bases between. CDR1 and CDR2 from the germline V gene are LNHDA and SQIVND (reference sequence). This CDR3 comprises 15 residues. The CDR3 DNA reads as TGTGCCAGTACCCGGAGGGGGGGCAACACCGGGGAGCTGTTTTTT. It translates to CASTRRGGNTGELFF. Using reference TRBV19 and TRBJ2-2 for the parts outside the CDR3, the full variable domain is DGGITQSPKYLFRKEGQNVTLSCEQNLNHDAMYWYRQDPGQGLRLIYYSQIVNDFQKGDIAEGYSVSREKKESFPLTVTSAQKNPTAFYLCASTRRGGNTGELFFGEGSRLTVL.

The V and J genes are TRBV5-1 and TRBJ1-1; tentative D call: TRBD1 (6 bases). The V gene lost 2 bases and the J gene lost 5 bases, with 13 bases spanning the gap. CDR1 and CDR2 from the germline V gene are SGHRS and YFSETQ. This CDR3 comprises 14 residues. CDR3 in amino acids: CASSFQQGGTEAFF. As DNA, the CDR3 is TGCGCCAGCAGCTTTCAACAGGGAGGGACTGAAGCTTTCTTT.

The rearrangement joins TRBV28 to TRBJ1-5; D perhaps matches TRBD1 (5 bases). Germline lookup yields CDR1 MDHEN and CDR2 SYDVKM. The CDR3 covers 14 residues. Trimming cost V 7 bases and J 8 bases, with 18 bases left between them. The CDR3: CASTTGPGRKPQHF. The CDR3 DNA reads TGTGCCAGCACTACGGGACCTGGGAGGAAGCCCCAGCATTTT.

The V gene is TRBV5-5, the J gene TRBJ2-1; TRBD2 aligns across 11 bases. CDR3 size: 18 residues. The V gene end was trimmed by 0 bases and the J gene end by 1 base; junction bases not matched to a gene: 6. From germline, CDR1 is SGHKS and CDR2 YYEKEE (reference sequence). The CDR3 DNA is TGTGCCAGCAGCTTGGCACCCCTAGCGGGGGGTTCCTACAATGAGCAGTTCTTC. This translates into CASSLAPLAGGSYNEQFF.

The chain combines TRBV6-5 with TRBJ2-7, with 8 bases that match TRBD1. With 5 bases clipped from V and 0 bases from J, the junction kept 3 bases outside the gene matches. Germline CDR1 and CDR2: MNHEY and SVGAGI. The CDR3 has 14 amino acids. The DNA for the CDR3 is TGTGCCAGCAGTACAGGGGGGAGCTCCTACGAGCAGTACGTC. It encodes CASSTGGSSYEQYV.

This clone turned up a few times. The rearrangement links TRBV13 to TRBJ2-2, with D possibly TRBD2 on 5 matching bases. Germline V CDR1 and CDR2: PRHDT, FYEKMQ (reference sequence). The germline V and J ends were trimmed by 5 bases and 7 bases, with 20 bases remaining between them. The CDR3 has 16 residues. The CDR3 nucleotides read TGTGCCAGCAGCCCCAAACGGACTGCTCCGGGCGGGGAGCTGTTTTTT. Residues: CASSPKRTAPGGELFF.

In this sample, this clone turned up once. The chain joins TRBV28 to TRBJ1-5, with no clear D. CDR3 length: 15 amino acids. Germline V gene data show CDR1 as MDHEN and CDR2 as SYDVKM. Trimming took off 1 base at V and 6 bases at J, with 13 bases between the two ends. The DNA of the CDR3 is TGTGCCAGCAGTTTATCGTGGGGTGGGAGTCAGCCCCAGCATTTT. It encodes CASSLSWGGSQPQHF.

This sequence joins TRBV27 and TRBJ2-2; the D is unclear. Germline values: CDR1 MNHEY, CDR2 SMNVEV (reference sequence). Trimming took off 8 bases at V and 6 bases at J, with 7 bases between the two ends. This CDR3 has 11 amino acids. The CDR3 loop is CASRSAGELFF. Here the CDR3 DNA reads TGTGCCAGCCGCTCCGCCGGGGAGCTGTTTTTT.

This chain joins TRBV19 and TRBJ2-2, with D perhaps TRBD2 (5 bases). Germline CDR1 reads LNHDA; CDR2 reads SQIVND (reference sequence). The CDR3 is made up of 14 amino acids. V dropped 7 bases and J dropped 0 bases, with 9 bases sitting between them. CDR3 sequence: CASKRETNTGELFF. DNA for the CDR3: TGTGCCAGTAAGAGGGAGACGAACACCGGGGAGCTGTTTTTT.

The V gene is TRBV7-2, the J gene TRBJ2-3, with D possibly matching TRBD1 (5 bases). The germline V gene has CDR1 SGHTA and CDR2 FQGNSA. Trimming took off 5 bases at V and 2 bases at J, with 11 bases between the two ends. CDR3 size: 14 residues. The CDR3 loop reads CASSPRQTTDTQYF. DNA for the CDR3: TGTGCCAGCAGCCCCCGACAGACCACAGATACGCAGTATTTT.

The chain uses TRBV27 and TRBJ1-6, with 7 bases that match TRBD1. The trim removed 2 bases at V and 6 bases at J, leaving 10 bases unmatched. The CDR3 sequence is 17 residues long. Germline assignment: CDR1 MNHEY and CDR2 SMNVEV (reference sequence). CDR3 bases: TGTGCCAGCAGTTTAGGTACAATCGGGACAGTTAATTCACCCCTCCACTTT. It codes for CASSLGTIGTVNSPLHF.

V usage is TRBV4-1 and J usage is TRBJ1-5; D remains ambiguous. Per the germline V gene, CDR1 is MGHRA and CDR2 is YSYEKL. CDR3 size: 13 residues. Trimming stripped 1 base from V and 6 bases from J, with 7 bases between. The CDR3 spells CASSQVGVQPQHF. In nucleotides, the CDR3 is TGCGCCAGCAGCCAAGTTGGCGTTCAGCCCCAGCATTTT.

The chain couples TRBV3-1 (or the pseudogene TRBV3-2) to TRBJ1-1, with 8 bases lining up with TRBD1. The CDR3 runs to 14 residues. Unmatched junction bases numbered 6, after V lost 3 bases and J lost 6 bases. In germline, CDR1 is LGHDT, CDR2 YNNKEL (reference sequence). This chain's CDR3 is CASSQGTGGSEAFF. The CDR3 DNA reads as TGTGCCAGCAGCCAGGGGACAGGCGGCTCTGAAGCTTTCTTT.

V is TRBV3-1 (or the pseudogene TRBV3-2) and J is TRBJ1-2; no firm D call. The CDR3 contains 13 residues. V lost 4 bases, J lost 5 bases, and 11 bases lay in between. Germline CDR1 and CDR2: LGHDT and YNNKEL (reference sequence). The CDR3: CASSLRSRYGYTF. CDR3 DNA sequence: TGTGCCAGCAGCCTCAGGTCCCGATATGGCTACACCTTC.